This T cell receptor beta chain originates from a study of T-cell reconstitution after alpha-beta-depleted transplantation in children. In this sample, this clonotype turned up many times. The trim removed 10 bases at V and 0 bases at J, leaving 2 bases unmatched. This CDR3 has 14 amino acids. Preparation of the TCRbeta library used unique molecular identifiers. MiXCR was run by TCRdb on the PCR reads, yielding one entry per CDR3 protein. The sample includes approximately 83,000 distinct CDR3 sequences, 7% to 10% of them seen just once. V usage is TRBV12-3 or TRBV12-4 and J usage is TRBJ2-1, with TRBD2 identical over 11 bases. Source: PBMCs from the stem cell graft donor, taken from the stem cell graft. This receptor was identified in a human donor who donated a stem cell graft to a child with congenital amegakaryocytic thrombocytopenia. The DNA for the CDR3 is TGTGCCAATGGACTAGCGGGCTCCTACAATGAGCAGTTCTTC. Encoded protein: CANGLAGSYNEQFF.